Following are 21 T cell receptor beta chains from one sample sequenced in a study of T cells in Graves' hyperthyroidism and ophthalmopathy. There were TCR beta CDR3 regions amplified from RNA transcripts. HTBI primers were employed in a first-round RT-PCR of the TCR CDR3. TCRdb recomputed calls from the multiplex PCR reads with MiXCR, one row per CDR3 protein. The sample contains about 590,000 distinct CDR3 sequences, approximately 14% of which appear only once. Sequencing was carried out using blood. These receptors originate from a woman in her 30s with Graves' hyperthyroidism.

This clonotype was counted only a few times. The chain recombines TRBV5-5 with TRBJ2-7, with D possibly TRBD1 on 5 matching bases. Germline V gives CDR1 SGHKS, CDR2 YYEKEE (reference sequence). The CDR3 sequence is 15 residues long. V was trimmed by 0 bases and J by 4 bases, leaving 14 bases between them. The CDR3 sequence is CASSLGPGMRYEQYF. In DNA, the CDR3 is TGTGCCAGCAGCTTGGGCCCAGGGATGAGGTACGAGCAGTACTTC.

This chain uses TRBV27 with TRBJ2-2; either TRBD1 or TRBD2 may fit D (5 bases each). CDR1 and CDR2 from the germline V gene are MNHEY and SMNVEV (reference sequence). Trimming took off 10 bases at V and 6 bases at J, with 9 bases between the two ends. The CDR3 runs 11 residues. Here the CDR3 reads CATRGAGELFF. The CDR3 coding sequence is TGTGCCACTCGAGGGGCCGGGGAGCTGTTTTTT.

Written as DNA, the CDR3 is TGTGCCAGCAGGGGACAGACGGACACCGGGGAGCTGTTTTTT. It specifies CASRGQTDTGELFF. The chain employs TRBV2 and TRBJ2-2; 7 bases are shared with TRBD1. CDR3 length: 14 residues. V lost 6 bases and J lost 3; bases outside the gene matches: 4. CDR1 is SNHLY and CDR2 is FYNNEI in the germline V gene.

This clonotype was counted ten times or more. V is TRBV7-2 and J is TRBJ2-6; D not certain. Germline V gives CDR1 SGHTA, CDR2 FQGNSA. The V and J ends lost 2 bases and 1 base respectively, with 6 bases between them. The CDR3 is 15 residues long. The CDR3 nucleotides read TGTGCCAGCAGCTTACGCAGTTCTGGGGCCAACGTCCTGACTTTC. Amino acids: CASSLRSSGANVLTF. The entire variable domain, with the rest obtained from reference TRBV7-2 and TRBJ2-6, is as follows: GAGVSQSPSNKVTEKGKDVELRCDPISGHTALYWYRQSLGQGLEFLIYFQGNSAPDKSGLPSDRFSAERTGGSVSTLTIQRTQQEDSAVYLCASSLRSSGANVLTFGAGSRLTVL.

The chain has TRBV29-1 and TRBJ2-3, with unresolved D. The CDR3 is 12 residues long. Per germline, CDR1 SQVTM and CDR2 ANQGSEA. Trimming left V 5 bases short and J 2 bases short, with 8 bases between. The CDR3 is CSVTYVTDTQYF. The DNA of the CDR3 is TGCAGCGTTACGTACGTCACAGATACGCAGTATTTT.

The rearrangement links TRBV6-2 or TRBV6-3 to TRBJ2-2; 7 nucleotides line up with TRBD1. V lost 0 bases to trimming and J lost 7 bases; unmatched junction nucleotides: 8. Germline values: CDR1 MNHEY, CDR2 SVGEGT. CDR3 size: 16 residues. The CDR3 loop is CASSYSVGQAVGELFF. In nucleotides, the CDR3 is TGTGCCAGCAGTTACTCGGTAGGACAGGCTGTCGGGGAGCTGTTTTTT.

This clonotype appeared many times. The chain links TRBV12-3 or TRBV12-4 to TRBJ2-7; possibly TRBD2 for D (5 bases). The CDR3 is 13 amino acids. The germline V and J ends were trimmed by 3 bases and 6 bases, with 12 bases remaining between them. The CDR3 here is CASSLGDPFEQYF. The CDR3 nucleotides read TGTGCCAGCAGTTTGGGAGACCCCTTCGAGCAGTACTTC.

This clonotype was recorded a few times. Germline and junction disagree at one end, which may indicate a read error. The rearrangement joins TRBV10-3 to TRBJ2-5; 10 positions agree with TRBD2. The CDR3 totals 17 residues. Germline CDR1 is ENHRY and CDR2 is SYGVKD. The CDR3 DNA reads TGTGCCAGCACTTCTACCGCCAGCGGGAGGGCTCTCGAAACCCAGTGCTTC. Translating gives CASTSTASGRALETQCF.

This clonotype was picked up one time. Possible read error: a much larger clone is one base away. CDR3 region: CSTRSLRSYEQYF. In DNA form, the CDR3 reads TGCAGTACTAGATCATTGCGGTCCTACGAGCAGTACTTC. V is TRBV20-1 and J is TRBJ2-7; a possible D gene is TRBD2 (5 bases). The CDR3 has 13 residues. Germline V lookup: CDR1 DFQATT, CDR2 SNEGSKA (reference sequence).

This clonotype was seen a few times. The V gene is TRBV20-1, the J gene TRBJ1-5, with D hard to call. V shed 1 base and J shed 0 bases, with 13 bases lying between them. Germline V gives CDR1 DFQATT, CDR2 SNEGSKA (reference sequence). The CDR3 extends over 16 amino acids. CDR3 nucleotide sequence: TGCAGTGCTAGAGCTCATGAAATGAATAGCAATCAGCCCCAGCATTTT. It codes for CSARAHEMNSNQPQHF.

This clonotype showed up many times. This chain uses TRBV7-3 with TRBJ2-2, with unresolved D. V was pared by 4 bases and J by 1 base, with 4 bases between. This CDR3 spans 13 amino acids. CDR1 SGHTA and CDR2 FQGTGA come from the germline V gene. The CDR3 loop reads CASSSKNTGELFF. The CDR3 bases are TGTGCCAGCAGCTCAAAGAACACCGGGGAGCTGTTTTTT.

This clonotype was recorded at least ten times. The rearrangement joins TRBV20-1 to TRBJ1-5; D is undetermined. Germline CDR1 reads DFQATT; CDR2 reads SNEGSKA (reference sequence). This CDR3 has 13 amino acids. Between the trimmed V and J ends, which lost 6 bases and 1 base, there was a span of 10 bases. CDR3 region: CSAPTVSNQPQHF. The CDR3 DNA reads TGCAGTGCCCCAACAGTGAGCAATCAGCCCCAGCATTTT.

The table lists this clonotype with many counts. The CDR3 here is CASSYIIRVGRAESSYNEQFF. Here the CDR3 DNA reads TGTGCCAGCAGTTACATTATACGTGTCGGGAGGGCCGAATCCTCCTACAATGAGCAGTTCTTC. The chain carries TRBV6-2 or TRBV6-3 and TRBJ2-1; 8 bases fit TRBD2. V was pared by 2 bases and J by 0 bases, with 18 bases of the junction left unmatched. CDR3 size: 21 residues. Germline CDR1 and CDR2: MNHEY and SVGEGT.

This clonotype has just a few counts. The chain is built from TRBV11-2 and TRBJ1-4; 10 nucleotides align to TRBD1. The germline gives CDR1 SGHAT, CDR2 FQNNGV. V gave up 5 bases and J gave up 3 bases; unmatched junction bases: 9. This CDR3 is 17 amino acids long. CDR3 coding DNA: TGTGCCAGCAGCAAAGGGACAGGGGAGGCCCCTAATGAAAAACTGTTTTTT. Translating it yields CASSKGTGEAPNEKLFF.

Regarding this clonotype: The junction departs from the called germline gene at one end, perhaps through a read error. The chain combines TRBV5-1 with TRBJ2-2, with 9 nucleotides matching TRBD1. CDR1 and CDR2 from the germline V gene are SGHRS and YFSETQ. This CDR3 contains 16 residues. The DNA of the CDR3 is TGCGCCAACAGCTTGGCACGGGACAGGGTCACCGGGGAGCTGTTTTTT. Translating gives CANSLARDRVTGELFF.

This clonotype has ten or more counts. The rearrangement uses TRBV11-2 and TRBJ2-7; 9 bases line up with TRBD1. Germline trimming cut 0 bases from V and 6 bases from J; bases unmatched to any gene: 6. Germline V gene data show CDR1 as SGHAT and CDR2 as FQNNGV. CDR3 length: 15 amino acids. The CDR3 sequence: CASSLEGTGSFEQYF. The DNA of the CDR3 is TGTGCCAGCAGCTTAGAGGGGACAGGGTCTTTCGAGCAGTACTTC. Drawing the rest from reference TRBV11-2 and TRBJ2-7, the complete variable domain is EAGVAQSPRYKIIEKRQSVAFWCNPISGHATLYWYQQILGQGPKLLIQFQNNGVVDDSQLPKDRFSAERLKGVDSTLKIQPAKLEDSAVYLCASSLEGTGSFEQYFGPGTRLTVT.

This clonotype appeared once. The V gene is TRBV29-1, the J gene TRBJ2-5; 7 bases align to TRBD2. V dropped 4 bases and J dropped 8; count of bases not matched to a gene: 7. The CDR3 spans 12 residues. In germline, CDR1 is SQVTM, CDR2 ANQGSEA. The CDR3 sequence: CSVAPPSGTQYF. Written as DNA, the CDR3 is TGCAGCGTTGCACCCCCTAGCGGCACCCAGTACTTC.

The sample holds many counts of this clonotype. For the CDR3, the DNA is TGTGCCAGCAGCCGAGATAGGGTTACATACAATGAGCAGTTCTTC. It yields the protein CASSRDRVTYNEQFF. V and J are TRBV7-3 and TRBJ2-1; no clear D. Between the trimmed V and J ends, which lost 5 bases and 4 bases, there was a span of 15 bases. Per germline, CDR1 SGHTA and CDR2 FQGTGA. The CDR3 length is 15 residues.

This clonotype has just a few counts. The rearrangement uses TRBV29-1 and TRBJ2-1, with D possibly TRBD2 on 5 matching bases. V gave up 2 bases and J gave up 5 bases, with 16 bases separating them. CDR3 length equals 15 residues. Germline assignment: CDR1 SQVTM and CDR2 ANQGSEA. The CDR3 DNA is TGCAGCGTTGAATTAGGGCCCGGGGAAGACAATGAGCAGTTCTTC. It yields the protein CSVELGPGEDNEQFF.

This sequence joins TRBV19 and TRBJ2-2; TRBD2 agrees at 7 bases. The CDR3 has 21 residues. The J segment lost 0 bases and the V segment lost 6 bases, leaving 22 bases of the junction unmatched. Germline V CDR1 and CDR2: LNHDA, SQIVND (reference sequence). The CDR3 here is CASSPRLAEKNKITNTGELFF. The CDR3 DNA sequence: TGTGCCAGTAGCCCCCGGCTAGCGGAAAAAAACAAGATTACGAACACCGGGGAGCTGTTTTTT.

This clonotype was recorded a few times. The rearrangement uses TRBV10-1 and TRBJ2-1; 10 nucleotides align to TRBD1. This CDR3 contains 15 residues. The V segment lost 6 bases and the J segment 6 bases; nucleotides outside the gene matches: 8. Germline CDR1 is WNHNN and CDR2 is SYGVQD (reference sequence). This CDR3 reads CASSEGQGVGNEQFF. The DNA for the CDR3 is TGCGCCAGCAGCGAAGGACAGGGGGTGGGCAATGAGCAGTTCTTC.